The entry below describes one TCR beta chain. The data belong to a study of CD8+CD57+ T cells in acquired aplastic anemia. Across the whole study: CD4+ and CD8+ cells, once sorted, gave DNA averaging about 3.4 ug.

CDR3 and TCR beta VDJ profiling relied on genomic DNA as the template. TCRdb reprocessed the reads with MiXCR, giving one entry per CDR3 protein. In the table there are over 150,000 distinct CDR3 sequences, around 40% of which are singletons. Germline V gene lookup returns CDR1 KGHDR and CDR2 SFDVKD. The CDR3 runs 13 residues. V lost 9 bases to trimming and J lost 6 bases, with 16 bases between them. Specimen: sorted CD4+, CD8+, or CD8+CD57+ T cells (not recorded which) from PBMCs. This sequence joins TRBV24-1 and TRBJ1-1; no firm D call. This TCR came from a human donor in good health. The DNA for the CDR3 is TGTGCCACCCGTCCTTGGACTAGTTCTGAAGCTTTCTTT. Its protein product is CATRPWTSSEAFF.